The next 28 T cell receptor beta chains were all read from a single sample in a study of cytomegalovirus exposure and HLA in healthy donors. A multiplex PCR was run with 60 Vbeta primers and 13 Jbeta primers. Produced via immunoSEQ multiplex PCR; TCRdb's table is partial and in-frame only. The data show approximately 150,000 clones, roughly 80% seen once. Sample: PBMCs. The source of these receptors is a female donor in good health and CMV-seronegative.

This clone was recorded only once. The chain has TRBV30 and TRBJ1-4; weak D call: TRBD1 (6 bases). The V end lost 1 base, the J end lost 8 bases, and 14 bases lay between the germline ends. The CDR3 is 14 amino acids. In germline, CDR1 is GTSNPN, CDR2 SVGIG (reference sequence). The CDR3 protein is CAWSGSGQEEKLFF. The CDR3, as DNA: TGTGCCTGGAGTGGCTCGGGACAAGAGGAAAAACTGTTTTTT.

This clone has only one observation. CDR3 amino acids: CASRDRDYNEQFF. The CDR3 coding sequence is TGTGCCAGTAGAGACAGGGATTACAATGAGCAGTTCTTC. The gene calls are TRBV19 and TRBJ2-1; 7 bases map to TRBD1. Germline-derived CDR1 and CDR2 are LNHDA and SQIVND (reference sequence). This CDR3 comprises 13 residues. V shed 6 bases and J 4 bases; nucleotides not matched to a gene: 3. Based on the CDR3 plus reference TRBV19 and TRBJ2-1, the full variable domain is DGGITQSPKYLFRKEGQNVTLSCEQNLNHDAMYWYRQDPGQGLRLIYYSQIVNDFQKGDIAEGYSVSREKKESFPLTVTSAQKNPTAFYLCASRDRDYNEQFFGPGTRLTVL.

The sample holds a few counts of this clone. The CDR3 coding sequence is TGTGCCAGCAGCTTCGGGACAGGAGACCAAAAACTGTTTTTT. It specifies CASSFGTGDQKLFF. V and J are TRBV13 and TRBJ1-4, with TRBD1 identical over 8 bases. The CDR3 is 14 amino acids. CDR1 and CDR2 (germline): PRHDT, FYEKMQ (reference sequence). After removal of 3 bases from V and 9 bases from J, the junction contained 6 bases not matched to a gene.

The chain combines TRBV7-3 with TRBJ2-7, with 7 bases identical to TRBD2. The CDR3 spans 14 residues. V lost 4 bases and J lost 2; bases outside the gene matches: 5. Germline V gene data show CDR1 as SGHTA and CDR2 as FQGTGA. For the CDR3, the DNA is TGTGCCAGCAGCTCAAGCGGGAACACCTACGAGCAGTACTTC. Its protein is CASSSSGNTYEQYF.

DNA of the CDR3: TGTGCCAGCAGCCTAACAGGGGGTAAGGGGCAGCCCCAGCATTTT. Translated, it gives CASSLTGGKGQPQHF. The chain combines TRBV5-5 with TRBJ1-5, with TRBD1 matching over 8 bases. CDR1 is SGHKS, CDR2 YYEKEE, per germline (reference sequence). This CDR3 contains 15 residues. V shed 4 bases, J shed 7 bases, and the junction held 10 bases outside the gene matches.

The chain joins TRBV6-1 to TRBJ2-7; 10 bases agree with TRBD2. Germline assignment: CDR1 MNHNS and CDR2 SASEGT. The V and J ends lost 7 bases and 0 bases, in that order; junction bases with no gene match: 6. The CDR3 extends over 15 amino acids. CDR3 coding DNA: TGTGCCAGCACCTCCGGGACTAGCGTCTCCTACGAGCAGTACTTC. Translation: CASTSGTSVSYEQYF.

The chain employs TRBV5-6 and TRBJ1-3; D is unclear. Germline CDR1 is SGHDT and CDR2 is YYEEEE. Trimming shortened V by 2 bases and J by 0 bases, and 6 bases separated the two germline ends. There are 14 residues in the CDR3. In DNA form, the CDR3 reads TGTGCCAGCAGCTTACTGAGCTCTGGAAACACCATATATTTT. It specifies CASSLLSSGNTIYF. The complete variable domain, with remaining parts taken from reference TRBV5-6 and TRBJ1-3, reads DAGVTQSPTHLIKTRGQQVTLRCSPKSGHDTVSWYQQALGQGPQFIFQYYEEEERQRGNFPDRFSGHQFPNYSSELNVNALLLGDSALYLCASSLLSSGNTIYFGEGSWLTVV.

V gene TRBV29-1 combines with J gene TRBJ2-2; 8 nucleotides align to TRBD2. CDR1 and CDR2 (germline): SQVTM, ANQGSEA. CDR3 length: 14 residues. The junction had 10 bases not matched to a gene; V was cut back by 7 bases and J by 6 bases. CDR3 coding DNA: TGCAGCGCACAGGGACTAGGAGGGGCCGGGGAGCTGTTTTTT. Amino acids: CSAQGLGGAGELFF.

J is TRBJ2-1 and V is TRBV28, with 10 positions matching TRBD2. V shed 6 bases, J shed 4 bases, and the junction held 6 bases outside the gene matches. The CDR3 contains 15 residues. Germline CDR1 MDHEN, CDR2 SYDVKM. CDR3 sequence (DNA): TGTGCCAGCAGCCACGGACTAGCGGAATACAATGAGCAGTTCTTC. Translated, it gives CASSHGLAEYNEQFF.

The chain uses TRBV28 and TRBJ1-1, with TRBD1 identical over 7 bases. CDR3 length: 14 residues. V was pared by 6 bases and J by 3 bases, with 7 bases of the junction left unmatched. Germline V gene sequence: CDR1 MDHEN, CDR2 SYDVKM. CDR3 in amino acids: CASSIRGSDTEAFF. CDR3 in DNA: TGTGCCAGCAGCATCAGGGGGTCGGACACTGAAGCTTTCTTT. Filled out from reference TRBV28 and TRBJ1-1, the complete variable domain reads DVKVTQSSRYLVKRTGEKVFLECVQDMDHENMFWYRQDPGLGLRLIYFSYDVKMKEKGDIPEGYSVSREKKERFSLILESASTNQTSMYLCASSIRGSDTEAFFGQGTRLTVV.

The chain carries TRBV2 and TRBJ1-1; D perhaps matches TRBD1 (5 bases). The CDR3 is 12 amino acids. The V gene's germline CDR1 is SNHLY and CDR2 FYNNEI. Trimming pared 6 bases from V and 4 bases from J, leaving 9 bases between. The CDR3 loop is CASREGITEAFF. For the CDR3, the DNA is TGTGCCAGCAGGGAGGGGATCACTGAAGCTTTCTTT.

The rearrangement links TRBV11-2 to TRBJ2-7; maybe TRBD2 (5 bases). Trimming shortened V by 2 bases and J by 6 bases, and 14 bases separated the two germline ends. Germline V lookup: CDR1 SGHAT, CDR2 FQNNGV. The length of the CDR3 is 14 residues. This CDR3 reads CASSLKYRRGEQYF. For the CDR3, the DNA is TGTGCCAGCAGCTTAAAGTACCGACGGGGCGAGCAGTACTTC.

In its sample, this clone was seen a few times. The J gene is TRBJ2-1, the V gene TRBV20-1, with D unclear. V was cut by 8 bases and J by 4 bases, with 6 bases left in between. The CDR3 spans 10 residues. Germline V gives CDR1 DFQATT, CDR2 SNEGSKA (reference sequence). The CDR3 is CSLYYNEQFF. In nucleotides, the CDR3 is TGCAGTCTTTATTACAATGAGCAGTTCTTC.

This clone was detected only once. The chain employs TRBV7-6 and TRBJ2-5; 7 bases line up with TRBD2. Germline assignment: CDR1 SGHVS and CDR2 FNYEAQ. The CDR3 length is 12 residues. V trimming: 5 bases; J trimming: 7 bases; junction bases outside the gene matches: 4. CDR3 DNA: TGTGCCAGCAGCCATGGGGAGGGGACCCAGTACTTC. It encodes CASSHGEGTQYF.

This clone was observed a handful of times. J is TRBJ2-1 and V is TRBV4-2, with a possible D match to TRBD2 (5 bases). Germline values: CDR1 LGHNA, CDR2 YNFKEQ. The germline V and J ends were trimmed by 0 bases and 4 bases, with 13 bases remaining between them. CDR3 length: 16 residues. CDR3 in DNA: TGTGCCAGCAGCCAAGATCCCGGGATGGGGTACAATGAGCAGTTCTTC. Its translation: CASSQDPGMGYNEQFF.

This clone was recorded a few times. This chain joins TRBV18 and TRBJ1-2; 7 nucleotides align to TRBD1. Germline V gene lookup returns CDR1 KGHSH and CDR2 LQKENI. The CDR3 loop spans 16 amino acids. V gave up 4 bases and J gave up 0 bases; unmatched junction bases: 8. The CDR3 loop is CASSHRDSDPNYGYTF. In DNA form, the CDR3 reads TGTGCCAGCTCACACCGGGACAGCGATCCTAACTATGGCTACACCTTC.

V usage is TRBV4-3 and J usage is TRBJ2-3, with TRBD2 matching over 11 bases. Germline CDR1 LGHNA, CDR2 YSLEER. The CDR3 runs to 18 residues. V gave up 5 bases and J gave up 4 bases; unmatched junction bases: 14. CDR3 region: CASSGGGASGRIPDTQYF. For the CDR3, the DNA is TGCGCCAGCAGCGGAGGGGGTGCTAGCGGGAGGATTCCAGATACGCAGTATTTT.

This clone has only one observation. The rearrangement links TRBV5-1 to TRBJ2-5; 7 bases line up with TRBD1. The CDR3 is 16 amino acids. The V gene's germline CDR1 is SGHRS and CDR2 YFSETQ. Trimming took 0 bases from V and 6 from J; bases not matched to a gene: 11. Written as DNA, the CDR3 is TGCGCCAGCAGCTTGGCCGAGGGACAGTTGTTGAAGACCCAGTACTTC. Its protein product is CASSLAEGQLLKTQYF.

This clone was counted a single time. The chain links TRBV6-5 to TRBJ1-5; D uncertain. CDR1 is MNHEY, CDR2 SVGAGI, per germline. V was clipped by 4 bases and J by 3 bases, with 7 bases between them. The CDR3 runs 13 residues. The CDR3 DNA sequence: TGTGCCAGCAGTTCGAGGGCCAATCAGCCCCAGCATTTT. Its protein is CASSSRANQPQHF.

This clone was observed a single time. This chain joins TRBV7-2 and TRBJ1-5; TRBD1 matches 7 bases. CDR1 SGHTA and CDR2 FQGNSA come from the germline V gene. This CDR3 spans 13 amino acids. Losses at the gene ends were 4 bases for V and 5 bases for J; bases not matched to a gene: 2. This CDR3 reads CASSSRGDQPQHF. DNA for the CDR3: TGTGCCAGCAGCTCCAGGGGGGATCAGCCCCAGCATTTT.

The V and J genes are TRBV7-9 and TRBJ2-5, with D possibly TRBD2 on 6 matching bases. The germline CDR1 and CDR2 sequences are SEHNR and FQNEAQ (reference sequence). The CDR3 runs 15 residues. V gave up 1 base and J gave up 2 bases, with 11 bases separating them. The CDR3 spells CASSLGGGNQETQYF. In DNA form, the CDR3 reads TGTGCCAGCAGCTTAGGGGGCGGGAATCAAGAGACCCAGTACTTC.

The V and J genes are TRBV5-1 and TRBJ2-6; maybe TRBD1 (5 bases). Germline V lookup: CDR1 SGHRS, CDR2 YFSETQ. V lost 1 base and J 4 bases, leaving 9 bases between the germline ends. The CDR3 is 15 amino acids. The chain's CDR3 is CASSLRGGGANVLTF. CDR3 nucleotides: TGCGCCAGCAGCTTGAGGGGTGGAGGGGCCAACGTCCTGACTTTC.

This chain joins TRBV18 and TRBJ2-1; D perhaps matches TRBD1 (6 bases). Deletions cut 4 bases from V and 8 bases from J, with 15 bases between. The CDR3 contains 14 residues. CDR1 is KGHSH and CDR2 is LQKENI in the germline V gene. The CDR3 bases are TGTGCCAGCTCACGGAGGACAGACCGGGATGAGCAGTTCTTC. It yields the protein CASSRRTDRDEQFF.

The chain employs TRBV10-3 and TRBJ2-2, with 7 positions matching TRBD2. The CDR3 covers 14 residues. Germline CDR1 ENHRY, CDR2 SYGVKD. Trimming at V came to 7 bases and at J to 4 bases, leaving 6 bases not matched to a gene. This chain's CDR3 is CAINSAGSTGELFF. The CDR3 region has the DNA TGTGCCATCAACTCAGCGGGATCCACCGGGGAGCTGTTTTTT.

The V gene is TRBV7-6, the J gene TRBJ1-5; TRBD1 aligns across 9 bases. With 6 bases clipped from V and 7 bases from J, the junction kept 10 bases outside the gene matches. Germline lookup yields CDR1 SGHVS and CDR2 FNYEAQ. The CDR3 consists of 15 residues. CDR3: CASSPSMGQGQPQHF. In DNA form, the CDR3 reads TGTGCCAGCAGTCCCTCAATGGGACAGGGCCAGCCCCAGCATTTT. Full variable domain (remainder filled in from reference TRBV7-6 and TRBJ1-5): GAGVSQSPRYKVTKRGQDVALRCDPISGHVSLYWYRQALGQGPEFLTYFNYEAQQDKSGLPNDRFSAERPEGSISTLTIQRTEQRDSAMYRCASSPSMGQGQPQHFGDGTRLSIL.

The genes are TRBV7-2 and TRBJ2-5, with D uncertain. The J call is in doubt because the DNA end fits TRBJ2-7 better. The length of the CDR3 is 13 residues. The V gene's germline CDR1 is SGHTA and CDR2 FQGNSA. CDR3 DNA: TGTGCCAGCAGCTTACAGGTTCCCCTCGAGCAGTACTTC. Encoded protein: CASSLQVPLEQYF.

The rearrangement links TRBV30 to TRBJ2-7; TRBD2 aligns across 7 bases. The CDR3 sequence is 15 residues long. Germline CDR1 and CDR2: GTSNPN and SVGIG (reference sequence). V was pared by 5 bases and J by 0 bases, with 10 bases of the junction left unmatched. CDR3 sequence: CAWGLVGGRSYEQYF. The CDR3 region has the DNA TGTGCCTGGGGTTTGGTGGGAGGGCGCTCCTACGAGCAGTACTTC.

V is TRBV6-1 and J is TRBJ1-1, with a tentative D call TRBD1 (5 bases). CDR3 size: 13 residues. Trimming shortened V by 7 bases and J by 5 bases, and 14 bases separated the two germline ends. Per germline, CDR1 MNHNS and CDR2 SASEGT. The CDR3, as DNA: TGTGCCAGCAACCAGGGAGGGAGGACTGAAGCTTTCTTT. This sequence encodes CASNQGGRTEAFF.